The next 3 T cell receptor beta chains were all read from a single sample in a study of PD-L1 blockade in urothelial cancer. Profiled with immunoSEQ multiplex PCR; TCRdb holds only in-frame clones, not every one. In the table there are some 100,000 clones, 91% of which are singletons. Here the sequenced sample was PBMCs, taken around atezolizumab (anti-PD-L1) treatment. All receptors come from a woman older than 75 with urothelial cancer.

The gene calls are TRBV7-6 and TRBJ2-1; D is possibly TRBD1 (6 bases). Germline CDR1 reads SGHVS; CDR2 reads FNYEAQ. Trimming pared 4 bases from V and 3 bases from J, leaving 16 bases between. The CDR3 length is 16 residues. The CDR3 bases are TGTGCCAGCAGCTCAATTCCTGGGGGCTTCTACAATGAGCAGTTCTTC. It yields the protein CASSSIPGGFYNEQFF. Complete variable domain (other parts from reference TRBV7-6 and TRBJ2-1): GAGVSQSPRYKVTKRGQDVALRCDPISGHVSLYWYRQALGQGPEFLTYFNYEAQQDKSGLPNDRFSAERPEGSISTLTIQRTEQRDSAMYRCASSSIPGGFYNEQFFGPGTRLTVL.

V gene TRBV2 combines with J gene TRBJ2-1; 10 bases fit TRBD1. Germline values: CDR1 SNHLY, CDR2 FYNNEI. V gave up 4 bases and J gave up 4 bases; unmatched junction bases: 4. This CDR3 is built from 15 residues. The CDR3 nucleotides are TGTGCCAGCAGTGTAAGACAGGGGGCGTACAATGAGCAGTTCTTC. Amino acid sequence: CASSVRQGAYNEQFF. The variable domain in full, completed from reference TRBV2 and TRBJ2-1, reads EPEVTQTPSHQVTQMGQEVILRCVPISNHLYFYWYRQILGQKVEFLVSFYNNEISEKSEIFDDQFSVERPDGSNFTLKIRSTKLEDSAMYFCASSVRQGAYNEQFFGPGTRLTVL.

The genes are TRBV9 and TRBJ1-2, with D unclear. V gave up 0 bases and J gave up 7 bases, with 16 bases separating them. CDR3 size: 15 residues. Germline CDR1 is SGDLS and CDR2 is YYNGEE. The CDR3 DNA reads TGTGCCAGCAGCGTAGATGAGGGAGGCCCTCTTGGCTACACCTTC. The encoded protein is CASSVDEGGPLGYTF.